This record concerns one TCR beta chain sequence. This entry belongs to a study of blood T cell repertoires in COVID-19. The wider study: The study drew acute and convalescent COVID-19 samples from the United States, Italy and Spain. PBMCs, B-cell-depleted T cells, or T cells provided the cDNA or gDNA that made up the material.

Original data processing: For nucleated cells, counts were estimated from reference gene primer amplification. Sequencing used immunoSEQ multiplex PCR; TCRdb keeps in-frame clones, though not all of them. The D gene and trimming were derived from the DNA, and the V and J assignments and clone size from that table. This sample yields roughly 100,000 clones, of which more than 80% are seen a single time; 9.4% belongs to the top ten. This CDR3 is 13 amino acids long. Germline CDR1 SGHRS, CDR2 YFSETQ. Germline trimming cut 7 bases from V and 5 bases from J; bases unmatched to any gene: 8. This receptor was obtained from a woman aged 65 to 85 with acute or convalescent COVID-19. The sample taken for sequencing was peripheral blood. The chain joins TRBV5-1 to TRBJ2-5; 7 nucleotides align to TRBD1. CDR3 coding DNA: TGCGCCAGCCTAGACAGGGTTGACGAGACCCAGTACTTC. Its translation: CASLDRVDETQYF.